These 18 T cell receptor beta chains originate from one sample sequenced in a study of blood T cell repertoires in COVID-19 (dated by TCRdb to between 2020 and 2021). Libraries were prepared through the immunoSEQ multiplex PCR assay. Entries here come from immuneACCESS through TCRdb and include only in-frame sequences with V and J called. Some clones fail to appear in such tables; in the studies checked, an unresolved V gene covers under half of the shortfall, and the cause of the remainder is unknown. This sample comprises 230,000 or so clones, around 85% of them detected only once. The ten largest clones take up approximately 5% of the sample. The sequenced sample was peripheral blood. The receptors here all came from a human donor in a cohort sampled during active COVID-19.

The chain uses TRBV5-6 and TRBJ2-2; 7 bases fit TRBD1. The length of the CDR3 is 15 residues. CDR1 and CDR2 (germline): SGHDT, YYEEEE. V lost 3 bases to trimming and J lost 5 bases; unmatched junction nucleotides: 7. Here the CDR3 DNA reads TGTGCCAGCAGCTCGTACAGGGGAAGAACCGGGGAGCTGTTTTTT. This sequence encodes CASSSYRGRTGELFF.

The genes are TRBV28 and TRBJ1-3; D perhaps matches TRBD1 (5 bases). The germline V gene has CDR1 MDHEN and CDR2 SYDVKM. The CDR3 totals 15 residues. Deletions cut 1 base from V and 3 bases from J, with 10 bases between. The CDR3 bases are TGTGCCAGCAGTTTATCAGGGTTGGGTGGAAACACCATATATTTT. Protein product: CASSLSGLGGNTIYF.

V is TRBV19 and J is TRBJ2-7, with 8 bases identical to TRBD1. This CDR3 spans 15 amino acids. Trimming cost V 3 bases and J 5 bases; bases outside gene matches: 9. Germline V gene sequence: CDR1 LNHDA, CDR2 SQIVND (reference sequence). The CDR3 here is CASSIPSQGANEQYF. In DNA, the CDR3 is TGTGCCAGTAGTATCCCTTCCCAGGGGGCCAACGAGCAGTACTTC.

The chain combines TRBV25-1 with TRBJ2-5; possibly TRBD2 for D (5 bases). Per the germline V gene, CDR1 is MGHDK and CDR2 is SYGVNS. CDR3 length: 11 residues. Trimming pared 7 bases from V and 5 bases from J, leaving 8 bases between. Written as DNA, the CDR3 is TGTGCCAGCACGGGGTGGGAGACCCAGTACTTC. Its translation: CASTGWETQYF.

This clone was recorded only once. The J gene is TRBJ1-6, the V gene TRBV9; no clear D gene. Germline CDR1 reads SGDLS; CDR2 reads YYNGEE. Trimming removed 4 bases from V and 0 bases from J, with 14 bases in between. The CDR3 covers 17 residues. In DNA form, the CDR3 reads TGTGCCAGCAGCACAGAGGGAAGCTTCTCCTATAATTCACCCCTCCACTTT. Protein product: CASSTEGSFSYNSPLHF.

The chain carries TRBV5-8 and TRBJ1-5; 9 bases are a match to TRBD1. The CDR3 runs to 16 residues. The V and J ends lost 2 bases and 3 bases, in that order; junction bases with no gene match: 6. From germline, CDR1 is SGHTS and CDR2 YDEGEE. CDR3 bases: TGTGCCAGCAGCTTTATGCGACAGGGGGACAATCAGCCCCAGCATTTT. Translated, it gives CASSFMRQGDNQPQHF.

V gene TRBV2 combines with J gene TRBJ2-5; a weak D match, TRBD1 (5 bases). Trimming took off 4 bases at V and 4 bases at J, with 10 bases between the two ends. Germline V CDR1 and CDR2: SNHLY, FYNNEI. This CDR3 region has 13 residues. CDR3 sequence reads: CASSGGQGETQYF. CDR3 DNA: TGTGCCAGCAGTGGGGGCCAGGGAGAGACCCAGTACTTC.

V is TRBV7-2 and J is TRBJ2-1; TRBD2 might be the D (6 bases). The CDR3 sequence is 14 residues long. V was clipped by 1 base and J by 6 bases, with 10 bases between them. The germline V gene has CDR1 SGHTA and CDR2 FQGNSA. CDR3 protein: CASSLDGRSNEQFF. CDR3 sequence (DNA): TGTGCCAGCAGCTTAGATGGGAGGAGCAATGAGCAGTTCTTC.

This sequence joins TRBV4-3 and TRBJ2-3; 10 nucleotides agree with TRBD1. Germline CDR1 LGHNA, CDR2 YSLEER. V lost 3 bases, J lost 4 bases, and 10 bases stayed unmatched. The CDR3 extends over 17 amino acids. CDR3 coding DNA: TGCGCCAGCAGCCAGGGTCGACAGGGGGCAGTTTCAGATACGCAGTATTTT. Amino acid sequence: CASSQGRQGAVSDTQYF.

J is TRBJ2-7 and V is TRBV20-1; 11 bases line up with TRBD2. With V trimmed by 3 bases and J by 7 bases, 14 bases remained unmatched. This CDR3 has 16 residues. CDR1 and CDR2 (germline): DFQATT, SNEGSKA (reference sequence). CDR3 residues: CSASGTSGSRIDEQYF. CDR3 nucleotides: TGCAGTGCTAGTGGCACTAGCGGGAGCCGGATCGATGAGCAGTACTTC.

The chain links TRBV28 to TRBJ2-7; D not certain. There are 12 residues in the CDR3. The V gene's germline CDR1 is MDHEN and CDR2 SYDVKM. Trimming took 6 bases from V and 3 from J, leaving 9 bases between them. CDR3: CASSPSVYEQYF. The CDR3 nucleotides read TGTGCCAGCAGCCCCTCTGTCTACGAGCAGTACTTC.

The chain recombines TRBV6-5 with TRBJ1-1; TRBD1 matches 9 bases. V gave up 4 bases and J gave up 4 bases; unmatched junction bases: 7. Germline lookup yields CDR1 MNHEY and CDR2 SVGAGI. The CDR3 has 15 amino acids. CDR3 bases: TGTGCCAGCAGTTCGAGGGGACAGGGCCCCACTGAAGCTTTCTTT. This sequence encodes CASSSRGQGPTEAFF.

Of note for this clone: The junction departs from the called germline gene at one end, perhaps through a read error. CDR3 region: CANSIGTGYSPLHF. CDR3 DNA: TGCGCCAACAGCATCGGGACAGGGTACTCACCCCTCCACTTT. This chain connects TRBV5-1 to TRBJ1-6; 9 nucleotides agree with TRBD1. The CDR3 consists of 14 residues. Germline V gene sequence: CDR1 SGHRS, CDR2 YFSETQ.

This clone was seen a single time. The rearrangement links TRBV11-3 to TRBJ2-7; D might be TRBD1 (6 bases). The germline CDR1 and CDR2 sequences are SGHNT and YENEEA. CDR3 length: 15 residues. Trimming pared 2 bases from V and 4 bases from J, leaving 15 bases between. The CDR3 sequence is CASSLMAGAQYEQYF. The CDR3 DNA reads TGTGCCAGCAGCTTAATGGCAGGGGCGCAGTACGAGCAGTACTTC.

The chain joins TRBV28 to TRBJ2-7; a weak D match, TRBD2 (6 bases). V was trimmed by 6 bases and J by 0 bases, leaving 9 bases between them. Per the germline V gene, CDR1 is MDHEN and CDR2 is SYDVKM. There are 13 residues in the CDR3. The CDR3 here is CASRVGSSYEQYF. The CDR3 bases are TGTGCCAGCAGGGTCGGGAGCTCCTACGAGCAGTACTTC.

This chain uses TRBV4-2 with TRBJ2-7; 9 bases agree with TRBD1. The CDR3 is made up of 13 amino acids. Germline V gives CDR1 LGHNA, CDR2 YNFKEQ. With V trimmed by 4 bases and J by 4 bases, 2 bases remained unmatched. CDR3 in DNA: TGTGCCAGCAGCCGGACAGGGGTTTACGAGCAGTACTTC. As protein: CASSRTGVYEQYF.

This clone was picked up one time. The gene calls are TRBV5-6 and TRBJ2-7; possible D gene TRBD1, 6 bases. Trimming took 1 base from V and 5 from J, leaving 13 bases between them. The CDR3 runs to 14 residues. Looked up from germline, CDR1 is SGHDT and CDR2 is YYEEEE. CDR3 amino acids: CASSLLGRGHEQYF. In DNA form, the CDR3 reads TGTGCCAGCAGCTTGTTGGGCAGGGGACACGAGCAGTACTTC.

This clone was counted between two and nine times. The chain recombines TRBV7-9 with TRBJ2-2; 7 nucleotides line up with TRBD1. Trimming removed 5 bases from V and 1 base from J; junction bases left unmatched: 4. This CDR3 has 15 amino acids. Germline CDR1 reads SEHNR; CDR2 reads FQNEAQ (reference sequence). CDR3 DNA: TGTGCCAGCAGCAAAGGGACAGTGAACACCGGGGAGCTGTTTTTT. Translated: CASSKGTVNTGELFF. Complete variable domain (other parts from reference TRBV7-9 and TRBJ2-2): DTGVSQNPRHKITKRGQNVTFRCDPISEHNRLYWYRQTLGQGPEFLTYFQNEAQLEKSRLLSDRFSAERPKGSFSTLEIQRTEQGDSAMYLCASSKGTVNTGELFFGEGSRLTVL.